This T cell receptor (beta chain) was recovered during a study of cytomegalovirus exposure and HLA in healthy donors. About the research overall: Per a later analysis, the 666 first-cohort and some 130 validation repertoires shared one platform.

Assay used: immunoSEQ multiplex PCR; TCRdb lists only in-frame clones, some missing. Of 70,000 to 80,000 clones listed, approximately 94% are singletons. General study points: Reports indicated that the classifier achieved high specificity and sensitivity in diagnosing cytomegalovirus status. In vitro testing confirmed a few CMV-associated chains as specific for CMV antigens. First-cohort TCR clusters were later found to tend to co-occur in the 120 or so validation repertoires.

V was shortened by 0 bases and J by 7 bases, with 10 bases between the two germline ends. The CDR3 totals 14 residues. The germline CDR1 and CDR2 sequences are LGHNA and YNFKEQ. Of note for this clone: Its antigen is unknown.

The rearrangement joins TRBV4-2 to TRBJ2-1; D perhaps matches TRBD2 (6 bases). Input material: PBMCs. The clonotype originates from a woman aged 18-35 years in good health and CMV-seropositive. The CDR3 nucleotides read TGTGCCAGCAGCCAAGACGGGACTCAAAATGAGCAGTTCTTC. Its protein is CASSQDGTQNEQFF.